The 22 T cell receptor beta chains below were found in one sample sequenced in a study of blood T cell repertoires in COVID-19. TCRdb's table, derived via immunoSEQ multiplex PCR, lists solely in-frame clones and lacks some. The repertoire holds over 200,000 clones, with around 88% as singletons. The sample was peripheral blood. The receptor source for this set is a man older than 75 with acute or convalescent COVID-19.

V usage is TRBV4-1 and J usage is TRBJ1-2; D is ambiguous. V was clipped by 3 bases and J by 0 bases, with 8 bases between them. CDR1 and CDR2 (germline): MGHRA, YSYEKL. This CDR3 is 14 amino acids long. The CDR3 loop reads CASSHGEANYGYTF. The CDR3 nucleotides read TGCGCCAGCAGCCACGGGGAAGCTAACTATGGCTACACCTTC.

The chain recombines TRBV5-5 with TRBJ2-1; the match to TRBD1 covers 8 bases. V lost 1 base to trimming and J lost 8 bases; unmatched junction nucleotides: 8. The CDR3 sequence is 15 residues long. Germline-derived CDR1 and CDR2 are SGHKS and YYEKEE (reference sequence). The CDR3 bases are TGTGCCAGCAGCTTGCCCAGGGGGCTTCGCTATGAGCAGTTCTTC. It specifies CASSLPRGLRYEQFF.

V gene TRBV29-1 combines with J gene TRBJ2-4, with D uncertain. Trimming shortened V by 5 bases and J by 1 base, and 6 bases separated the two germline ends. There are 12 residues in the CDR3. The germline CDR1 and CDR2 sequences are SQVTM and ANQGSEA. The CDR3 loop reads CSVPLAKNIQYF. The CDR3 DNA sequence: TGCAGCGTTCCTCTGGCCAAAAACATTCAGTACTTC.

V usage is TRBV5-6 and J usage is TRBJ1-2; 7 positions match TRBD1. Trimming removed 1 base from V and 7 bases from J; junction bases left unmatched: 4. There are 13 residues in the CDR3. CDR1 is SGHDT, CDR2 YYEEEE, per germline. The CDR3 nucleotides read TGTGCCAGCAGCTTGAGGGGGCTCTTTGGCTACACCTTC. Its protein is CASSLRGLFGYTF.

This clone showed up just once. V usage is TRBV2 and J usage is TRBJ1-1; D is possibly TRBD1 (5 bases). There are 16 residues in the CDR3. Germline V CDR1 and CDR2: SNHLY, FYNNEI. The CDR3 is CATPTATAPLNTEAFF. The DNA of the CDR3 is TGTGCGACCCCCACCGCGACAGCCCCATTGAACACTGAAGCTTTCTTT.

The CDR3 region is CASETGEKLFF. CDR3 DNA sequence: TGTGCCAGCGAGACAGGGGAAAAACTGTTTTTT. J is TRBJ1-4 and V is TRBV6-6; 7 bases fit TRBD1. Germline assignment: CDR1 MNHNY and CDR2 SVGAGI (reference sequence). CDR3 length: 11 residues. V was pared by 8 bases and J by 8 bases, with 2 bases of the junction left unmatched.

The V call is TRBV24-1, the J call TRBJ1-1; maybe TRBD1 (5 bases). CDR1 and CDR2 (germline): KGHDR, SFDVKD. CDR3 length: 15 amino acids. Trimming left V 6 bases short and J 1 base short, with 14 bases between. The DNA of the CDR3 is TGTGCCACCAGTCATCGGCAGGGCCAGAACACTGAAGCTTTCTTT. Its protein is CATSHRQGQNTEAFF.

The chain recombines TRBV20-1 with TRBJ2-7, with a tentative D call TRBD1 (5 bases). CDR1 is DFQATT and CDR2 is SNEGSKA in the germline V gene (reference sequence). The CDR3 covers 11 residues. CDR3 sequence: CSARGTYEQYF. The CDR3 DNA follows: TGCAGCGCAAGGGGCACCTACGAGCAGTACTTC.

The V and J genes are TRBV7-8 and TRBJ2-3; D remains ambiguous. The germline V and J ends were trimmed by 5 bases and 6 bases, with 6 bases remaining between them. The CDR3 extends over 11 amino acids. CDR1 is SGHVS, CDR2 FQNEAQ, per germline. CDR3 region: CASSVVDTQYF. CDR3 DNA: TGTGCCAGCAGCGTCGTTGATACGCAGTATTTT. The full variable domain, in which reference TRBV7-8 and TRBJ2-3 provide the parts outside the CDR3, is GAGVSQSPRYKVAKRGQDVALRCDPISGHVSLFWYQQALGQGPEFLTYFQNEAQLDKSGLPSDRFFAERPEGSVSTLKIQRTQQEDSAVYLCASSVVDTQYFGPGTRLTVL.

V is TRBV19 and J is TRBJ1-6, with 8 bases identical to TRBD1. Germline trimming cut 7 bases from V and 3 bases from J; bases unmatched to any gene: 5. Germline V gene data show CDR1 as LNHDA and CDR2 as SQIVND (reference sequence). The CDR3 spans 15 residues. The CDR3 DNA reads TGTGCCAGTAACCTAGGACAGGGCTATAATTCACCCCTCCACTTT. It specifies CASNLGQGYNSPLHF.

V and J are TRBV3-1 (or the pseudogene TRBV3-2) and TRBJ1-6, with 8 bases aligning to TRBD1. The CDR3 is 17 residues long. With V trimmed by 0 bases and J by 7 bases, 8 bases remained unmatched. Germline V gene lookup returns CDR1 LGHDT and CDR2 YNNKEL (reference sequence). The chain's CDR3 is CASSQDRGQGLNSPLHF. In DNA, the CDR3 is TGTGCCAGCAGCCAAGATCGAGGACAGGGACTAAATTCACCCCTCCACTTT.

The chain is built from TRBV6-1 and TRBJ2-1, with 13 positions matching TRBD2. The CDR3 covers 17 residues. Germline CDR1 and CDR2: MNHNS and SASEGT. J was trimmed by 5 bases and V by 4 bases; bases with no gene match: 8. The CDR3 protein is CASSVPPGTSGDNEQFF. The CDR3 DNA reads as TGTGCCAGCAGTGTTCCACCCGGGACTAGCGGGGACAATGAGCAGTTCTTC.

The chain uses TRBV15 and TRBJ2-7, with 8 bases matching TRBD2. Germline V gives CDR1 LNHNV, CDR2 YYDKDF (reference sequence). There are 14 residues in the CDR3. The V segment lost 8 bases and the J segment 6 bases; nucleotides outside the gene matches: 12. The CDR3 here is CATGRGGTTPEQYF. The CDR3 DNA follows: TGTGCCACCGGCCGGGGGGGAACGACGCCCGAGCAGTACTTC.

This clone has only one observation. The genes are TRBV7-2 and TRBJ2-7; TRBD1 aligns across 12 bases. V was pared by 6 bases and J by 0 bases, with 12 bases of the junction left unmatched. CDR1 and CDR2 from the germline V gene are SGHTA and FQGNSA. This CDR3 region has 18 residues. The CDR3 loop reads CASSRPRDRGRSSYEQYF. The DNA for the CDR3 is TGTGCCAGCAGTCGCCCCCGGGACAGGGGGCGAAGCTCCTACGAGCAGTACTTC.

The CDR3 coding sequence is TGTGCCAGCAGTTACAGGGGCGACAGCACCTACGAGCAGTACTTC. Translated, it gives CASSYRGDSTYEQYF. V and J are TRBV6-5 and TRBJ2-7, with TRBD1 as a possible D gene (5 bases). From germline, CDR1 is MNHEY and CDR2 SVGAGI. The length of the CDR3 is 15 residues. Trimming removed 2 bases at V and 2 bases at J, with 13 bases between.

This clone was seen only a few times. The chain joins TRBV7-3 to TRBJ2-6; 9 bases fit TRBD1. Germline-derived CDR1 and CDR2 are SGHTA and FQGTGA. Trimming took 5 bases from V and 3 from J; bases not matched to a gene: 11. The CDR3 is 18 residues long. CDR3 sequence: CASSQSTGGLGGANVLTF. As DNA, the CDR3 is TGTGCCAGCAGCCAGTCGACAGGGGGTTTAGGTGGGGCCAACGTCCTGACTTTC.

The rearrangement links TRBV21-1 to TRBJ2-7; TRBD2, as called in the table, went unchecked against the DNA. TRBV21-1 is noted as a pseudogene. The CDR3 spans 15 residues. The CDR3 bases are TGTGCCAGCAGCAAAATCGGTGGGAGCACCTACGAGCAGTACTTC. It specifies CASSKIGGSTYEQYF.

This clone showed up just once. The chain recombines TRBV5-1 with TRBJ1-4, with 8 nucleotides matching TRBD1. Germline V gene lookup returns CDR1 SGHRS and CDR2 YFSETQ. The CDR3 loop spans 15 amino acids. The ends lost 4 bases at V and 4 bases at J; junction bases unmatched: 6. CDR3 in amino acids: CASSVRGQDNEKLFF. For the CDR3, the DNA is TGCGCCAGCAGCGTCAGGGGGCAGGATAATGAAAAACTGTTTTTT.

This chain links TRBV2 with TRBJ1-5; 10 nucleotides match TRBD1. Germline V CDR1 and CDR2: SNHLY, FYNNEI. The length of the CDR3 is 17 residues. V lost 0 bases to trimming and J lost 5 bases; unmatched junction nucleotides: 7. The CDR3 spells CASSEAQGTGVDQPQHF. The CDR3 DNA reads as TGTGCCAGCAGTGAAGCGCAAGGGACAGGGGTGGATCAGCCCCAGCATTTT.

The chain links TRBV3-1 (or the pseudogene TRBV3-2) to TRBJ2-7; no clear D. From germline, CDR1 is LGHDT and CDR2 YNNKEL (reference sequence). Trimming removed 4 bases from V and 7 bases from J, with 11 bases in between. This CDR3 is built from 12 residues. The CDR3 DNA reads TGTGCCAGCAGCCCCTACCCGCGGGAGCAGTACTTC. The encoded protein is CASSPYPREQYF.

The chain uses TRBV3-1 (or the pseudogene TRBV3-2) and TRBJ2-2; 14 bases match TRBD2. The CDR3 sequence is 17 residues long. The ends lost 4 bases at V and 3 bases at J; junction bases unmatched: 4. Germline CDR1 LGHDT, CDR2 YNNKEL (reference sequence). The CDR3 loop reads CASSRGTSGGHTGELFF. Here the CDR3 DNA reads TGTGCCAGCAGCCGCGGGACTAGCGGGGGACACACCGGGGAGCTGTTTTTT.

CDR3 nucleotide sequence: TGCGCCAGCAGCTTGGCTAGCGGGGGAGAAAACATTCAGTACTTC. Its translation: CASSLASGGENIQYF. V gene TRBV5-1 combines with J gene TRBJ2-4; 10 bases match TRBD2. Looked up from germline, CDR1 is SGHRS and CDR2 is YFSETQ. The J segment lost 5 bases and the V segment lost 0 bases, leaving 2 bases of the junction unmatched. The CDR3 has 15 amino acids.